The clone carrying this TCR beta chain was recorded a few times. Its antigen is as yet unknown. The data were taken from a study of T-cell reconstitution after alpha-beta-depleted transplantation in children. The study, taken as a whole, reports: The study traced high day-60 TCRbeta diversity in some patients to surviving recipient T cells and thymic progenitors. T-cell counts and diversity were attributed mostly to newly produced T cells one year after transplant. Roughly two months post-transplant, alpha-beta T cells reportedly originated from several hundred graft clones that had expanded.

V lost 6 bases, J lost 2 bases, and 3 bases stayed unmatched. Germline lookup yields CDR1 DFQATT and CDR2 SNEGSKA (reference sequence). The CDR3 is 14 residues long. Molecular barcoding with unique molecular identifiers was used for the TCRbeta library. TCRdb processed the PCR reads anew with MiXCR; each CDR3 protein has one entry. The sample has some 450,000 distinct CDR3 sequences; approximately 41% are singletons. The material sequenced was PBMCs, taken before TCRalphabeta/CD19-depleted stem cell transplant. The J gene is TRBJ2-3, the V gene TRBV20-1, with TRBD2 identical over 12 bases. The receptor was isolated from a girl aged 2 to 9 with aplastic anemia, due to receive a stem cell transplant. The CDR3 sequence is CSAGLAGPTDTQYF. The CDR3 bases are TGCAGTGCCGGACTAGCGGGGCCCACAGATACGCAGTATTTT.